The source of this T cell receptor (beta chain) is a study of T cell changes during pregnancy in multiple sclerosis. V trimming: 3 bases; J trimming: 5 bases; junction bases outside the gene matches: 9. Germline V gene data show CDR1 as GTSNPN and CDR2 as SVGIG (reference sequence). CDR3 length: 14 residues. Produced via immunoSEQ multiplex PCR; TCRdb's table is partial and in-frame only. The profile shows around 61,000 clones, 70% to 90% of them singletons. The chain is built from TRBV30 and TRBJ2-5; 7 bases agree with TRBD2. The TCR comes from a female donor in good health, enrolled as a control in a pregnancy study. Sequenced here: peripheral blood, sampled in the first trimester of pregnancy. The CDR3 nucleotides read TGTGCCTGGAGCCCCGGGACTAATTGGGAGACCCAGTACTTC. This codes for CAWSPGTNWETQYF.